Shown below are 21 T cell receptor beta chains from a single sample sequenced in a study of breast tumors, draining lymph nodes, adjacent tissues (TCRdb year 2016). Libraries were prepared through multiplex PCR. Data came from an Illumina HiSeq 2000. Using fastp at Q25 and MiXCR, TCRdb reprocessed the public reads and kept productive beta chains. Identical CDR3 proteins give one entry, which carries the most common genes and DNA. In this sample the table shows some 140,000 distinct CDR3 sequences, around 24% of which occur a single time. Roughly 2.7% of the sample lies in the top ten. Lymph node samples came from the axillary draining lymph nodes of breast cancer patients. The sequencing input was axillary lymph node tissue. Source of these receptors: a female donor with breast cancer. Some clones in this sample may be carry-over from other donors' samples.

This clonotype was counted ten times or more. This chain connects TRBV6-5 to TRBJ1-4, with 7 nucleotides matching TRBD1. V dropped 4 bases and J dropped 3; count of bases not matched to a gene: 2. Germline V gene lookup returns CDR1 MNHEY and CDR2 SVGAGI. The CDR3 is 14 residues long. The CDR3 DNA reads as TGTGCCAGCAGTTCGGGACAGTCTAATGAAAAACTGTTTTTT. Its translation is CASSSGQSNEKLFF.

This clonotype was recorded at least ten times. The chain combines TRBV19 with TRBJ2-3, with D maybe TRBD2 (7 bases). V was cut by 6 bases and J by 4 bases, with 14 bases left in between. Germline V CDR1 and CDR2: LNHDA, SQIVND (reference sequence). The CDR3 extends over 14 amino acids. CDR3 nucleotides: TGTGCCAGTAGCGCGAGGGAGGGGGCAGATACGCAGTATTTT. Translation: CASSAREGADTQYF.

To note about this clonotype: A read error is likely, as this CDR3 ends without the conserved phenylalanine or tryptophan. The gene calls are TRBV24-1 and TRBJ2-3; 11 bases match TRBD1. The CDR3 loop spans 16 amino acids. From germline, CDR1 is KGHDR and CDR2 SFDVKD. CDR3 in amino acids: CATSDLGQGVSDTQYS. The DNA for the CDR3 is TGCGCCACCAGTGACCTGGGACAGGGGGTCTCAGATACGCAGTATTCT.

This clonotype was seen at least ten times. The genes are TRBV6-2 or TRBV6-3 and TRBJ2-7; TRBD2 matches at 7 bases. The J segment lost 3 bases and the V segment lost 4 bases, leaving 12 bases of the junction unmatched. The germline gives CDR1 MNHEY, CDR2 SVGEGT. The CDR3 spans 16 residues. CDR3 nucleotides: TGTGCCAGCAGTTGGGGACGAAGCGGGGCGCGCTACGAGCAGTACTTC. Amino acids: CASSWGRSGARYEQYF.

As to this clonotype: Just one base apart from a much larger clone, this may be a read error. This chain joins TRBV20-1 and TRBJ2-1; the match to TRBD2 covers 11 bases. There are 16 residues in the CDR3. Germline-derived CDR1 and CDR2 are DFQATT and SNEGSKA (reference sequence). In nucleotides, the CDR3 is TGCAGTGCTAGAGACCCCGGGACTAGCGGTAACAATGAGCAGCTCTTC. Its protein product is CSARDPGTSGNNEQLF.

The V gene is TRBV2, the J gene TRBJ2-1; 12 positions match TRBD2. CDR3 length: 15 amino acids. V lost 2 bases, J lost 9 bases, and 5 bases stayed unmatched. Germline V CDR1 and CDR2: SNHLY, FYNNEI. DNA of the CDR3: TGTGCCAGCAGTGAAAGAGGACTAGCGGGAAGTGAGCAGTTCTTC. Residues: CASSERGLAGSEQFF. Using reference TRBV2 and TRBJ2-1 for the parts outside the CDR3, the full variable domain is EPEVTQTPSHQVTQMGQEVILRCVPISNHLYFYWYRQILGQKVEFLVSFYNNEISEKSEIFDDQFSVERPDGSNFTLKIRSTKLEDSAMYFCASSERGLAGSEQFFGPGTRLTVL.

This clonotype was seen repeatedly, ten times or more. This chain links TRBV20-1 with TRBJ2-3; TRBD1 might be the D (6 bases). The CDR3 extends over 12 amino acids. Trimming shortened V by 1 base and J by 6 bases, and 8 bases separated the two germline ends. Germline V lookup: CDR1 DFQATT, CDR2 SNEGSKA (reference sequence). The CDR3 sequence: CSARAGGDTQYF. As DNA, the CDR3 is TGCAGTGCTAGAGCTGGGGGCGATACGCAGTATTTT.

This clonotype has ten or more counts. This chain connects TRBV6-1 to TRBJ2-7, with no clear D. Trimming stripped 6 bases from V and 2 bases from J, with 11 bases between. CDR1 MNHNS and CDR2 SASEGT come from the germline V gene. This CDR3 has 13 amino acids. CDR3 sequence (DNA): TGTGCCAGCAGAGGCCAGTTAGCCTACGAGCAGTACTTC. This sequence encodes CASRGQLAYEQYF.

This clonotype was observed once. The chain carries TRBV6-6 and TRBJ1-1, with 11 bases aligning to TRBD1. The CDR3 length is 15 residues. After removal of 6 bases from V and 6 bases from J, the junction contained 9 bases not matched to a gene. Germline V gene data show CDR1 as MNHNY and CDR2 as SVGAGI (reference sequence). The CDR3 coding sequence is TGTGCCAGCAGGGAGCCGGGACAGGGGGTCCCTGAAGCTTTCTTT. Translation: CASREPGQGVPEAFF.

This clonotype was detected many times. The rearrangement links TRBV30 to TRBJ2-7, with D perhaps matching TRBD1 or TRBD2 (7 bases each). Trimming stripped 4 bases from V and 6 bases from J, with 10 bases between. The CDR3 contains 11 residues. Germline V gives CDR1 GTSNPN, CDR2 SVGIG (reference sequence). The CDR3 nucleotides are TGTGCCTGGACAGGGGGGGGCGAGCAGTACTTC. The encoded protein is CAWTGGGEQYF.

This chain connects TRBV9 to TRBJ2-4, with 7 bases that match TRBD1. Germline trimming cut 3 bases from V and 0 bases from J; bases unmatched to any gene: 3. This CDR3 spans 15 amino acids. Germline V gene sequence: CDR1 SGDLS, CDR2 YYNGEE. The CDR3: CASSARQGAKNIQYF. The DNA for the CDR3 is TGTGCCAGCAGCGCTCGACAGGGAGCCAAAAACATTCAGTACTTC. Full variable domain (rest looked up from reference TRBV9 and TRBJ2-4): DSGVTQTPKHLITATGQRVTLRCSPRSGDLSVYWYQQSLDQGLQFLIQYYNGEERAKGNILERFSAQQFPDLHSELNLSSLELGDSALYFCASSARQGAKNIQYFGAGTRLSVL.

In its sample, this clonotype was seen once. One end of the junction varies from germline; a read error may be responsible. The CDR3 coding sequence is TGCGCCAGCAGCTTAGCGACACTAGGCGGCGAGCAGCACTTC. Its protein is CASSLATLGGEQHF. This chain uses TRBV7-2 with TRBJ2-7; D is possibly TRBD2 (5 bases). Germline V gene data show CDR1 as SGHTA and CDR2 as FQGNSA. The CDR3 extends over 14 amino acids.

The chain combines TRBV2 with TRBJ2-7; D tentatively fits TRBD1 or TRBD2 (5 bases each). CDR1 is SNHLY, CDR2 FYNNEI, per germline. V lost 1 base to trimming and J lost 1 base, with 17 bases between them. The CDR3 sequence is 17 residues long. CDR3 nucleotides: TGTGCCAGCAGTGAAGTGGGACCCGGAAGGGCTTCCTACGAGCAGTACTTC. The encoded protein is CASSEVGPGRASYEQYF.

V gene TRBV6-1 combines with J gene TRBJ2-6; tentative D call: TRBD1 (5 bases). The germline gives CDR1 MNHNS, CDR2 SASEGT. The length of the CDR3 is 15 residues. The germline V and J ends were trimmed by 5 bases and 4 bases, with 12 bases remaining between them. DNA of the CDR3: TGTGCCAGCAGTACTACAGGTACCGGGGCCAACGTCCTGACTTTC. This sequence encodes CASSTTGTGANVLTF.

Many counts were recorded for this clonotype. The genes are TRBV7-3 and TRBJ2-3; either TRBD1 or TRBD2 may fit D (5 bases each). The CDR3 totals 15 residues. CDR1 is SGHTA and CDR2 is FQGTGA in the germline V gene. Trimming shortened V by 4 bases and J by 3 bases, and 14 bases separated the two germline ends. The CDR3 region is CASSSHGAGTDTQYF. The CDR3 DNA reads as TGTGCCAGCAGCTCCCACGGGGCAGGGACAGATACGCAGTATTTT.

This clonotype was seen many times. This chain links TRBV2 with TRBJ2-6, with D possibly being TRBD2 (6 bases). The germline V gene has CDR1 SNHLY and CDR2 FYNNEI. The CDR3 loop spans 16 amino acids. V lost 6 bases, J lost 0 bases, and 12 bases lay in between. DNA for the CDR3: TGTGCCAGCAGCGGGACTTCCACCTCTGGGGCCAACGTCCTGACTTTC. This sequence encodes CASSGTSTSGANVLTF.

This clonotype has ten or more counts. This sequence joins TRBV15 and TRBJ2-7, with 7 positions matching TRBD2. This CDR3 has 16 residues. CDR1 is LNHNV and CDR2 is YYDKDF in the germline V gene (reference sequence). V shed 3 bases, J shed 2 bases, and the junction held 10 bases outside the gene matches. CDR3 amino acids: CATSRQRASGAYEQYF. The CDR3 DNA is TGTGCCACCAGCAGGCAGAGGGCTAGCGGAGCCTACGAGCAGTACTTC. The entire variable domain, with the rest obtained from reference TRBV15 and TRBJ2-7, is as follows: DAMVIQNPRYQVTQFGKPVTLSCSQTLNHNVMYWYQQKSSQAPKLLFHYYDKDFNNEADTPDNFQSRRPNTSFCFLDIRSPGLGDTAMYLCATSRQRASGAYEQYFGPGTRLTVT.

This clonotype came up once. A single base separates this from a much larger clone, so it may be a read error. Because the CDR3 is missing its conserved closing phenylalanine or tryptophan, this is likely a read error. The chain uses TRBV5-4 and TRBJ2-5, with TRBD2 identical over 7 bases. Germline assignment: CDR1 SGHNT and CDR2 YYREEE (reference sequence). Germline trimming cut 4 bases from V and 2 bases from J; bases unmatched to any gene: 8. The CDR3 runs to 15 residues. The CDR3 loop reads CASSVGTMKQETQYL. The CDR3, as DNA: TGTGCCAGCAGCGTCGGGACTATGAAACAAGAGACCCAGTACCTC.

This clonotype has at least ten counts. This chain uses TRBV7-2 with TRBJ2-3; TRBD2 matches 9 bases. The V gene end was trimmed by 4 bases and the J gene end by 2 bases; junction bases not matched to a gene: 10. The CDR3 has 17 residues. Looked up from germline, CDR1 is SGHTA and CDR2 is FQGNSA. The CDR3 loop is CASSSSPTSGYTDTQYF. The CDR3 region has the DNA TGTGCCAGCAGCTCTAGCCCGACTAGCGGATACACAGATACGCAGTATTTT.

In the case of this clonotype: A much larger clone sits a single nucleotide away, making a read error possible. This chain links TRBV27 with TRBJ1-6; D is possibly TRBD1 (5 bases). V shed 2 bases and J shed 14 bases, with 13 bases lying between them. This CDR3 has 13 residues. Germline V gene lookup returns CDR1 MNHEY and CDR2 SMNVEV (reference sequence). CDR3: CASSLPRAGTLHF. For the CDR3, the DNA is TGTGCCAGCAGTTTACCCAGGGCGGGAACCCTCCACTTT.

This clonotype was counted ten times or more. The rearrangement links TRBV7-9 to TRBJ1-5, with D perhaps TRBD1 (5 bases). V gave up 5 bases and J gave up 7 bases, with 18 bases separating them. Germline assignment: CDR1 SEHNR and CDR2 FQNEAQ (reference sequence). The CDR3 consists of 15 residues. CDR3 residues: CASSPRGGGSQPQHF. The CDR3, as DNA: TGTGCCAGCAGCCCCCGCGGGGGGGGGAGCCAGCCCCAGCATTTT.